Shown below are 23 T cell receptor beta chains from a single sample sequenced in a study of blood T cells in healthy people across ages. A J-beta primer mix and a sample-barcoded 5' primer were used in a second PCR of about 7 to 12 cycles. In TCRdb, the 5' RACE reads were re-called with MiXCR into one record per CDR3 protein. The table has 950,000 to 1,200,000 distinct CDR3 sequences, roughly two fifths seen once; the top ten hold 10% to 15%. Sequencing input: blood. These receptors were collected from a man younger than 30 in good health.

This clonotype was counted once. The rearrangement uses TRBV4-3 and TRBJ2-2; no definite D call. Germline lookup yields CDR1 LGHNA and CDR2 YSLEER. V was cut by 4 bases and J by 6 bases, with 21 bases left in between. The CDR3 spans 17 residues. CDR3 protein: CASSPVVGPHYPGELFF. CDR3 nucleotides: TGCGCCAGCAGCCCAGTAGTGGGTCCTCACTACCCCGGGGAGCTGTTTTTT.

The CDR3 DNA sequence: TGTGCCGGGAATTCACCCCTCCACTTT. Its translation is CAGNSPLHF. This chain joins TRBV30 and TRBJ1-6; no clear D gene. V was clipped by 8 bases and J by 7 bases, with 3 bases between them. Per the germline V gene, CDR1 is GTSNPN and CDR2 is SVGIG (reference sequence). The CDR3 runs to 9 residues.

The chain is built from TRBV3-1 and TRBJ2-1, with no clear D. The germline V and J ends were trimmed by 9 bases and 2 bases, with 14 bases remaining between them. Germline lookup yields CDR1 LGHDT and CDR2 YNNKEL (reference sequence). The CDR3 contains 14 residues. CDR3 DNA: TGTGCCAGGACGGCCCAACCACCCTACAATGAGCAGTTCTTC. Translating gives CARTAQPPYNEQFF.

This clonotype was seen more than once but under ten times. The chain couples TRBV5-6 to TRBJ1-1, with no clear D. V was clipped by 2 bases and J by 6 bases, with 11 bases between them. The germline CDR1 and CDR2 sequences are SGHDT and YYEEEE. CDR3 length equals 13 residues. CDR3 coding DNA: TGTGCCAGCAGCTTTGTGACCCTGGCTGAAGCTTTCTTT. It translates to CASSFVTLAEAFF.

This chain connects TRBV24-1 to TRBJ1-5; 7 bases map to TRBD1. The germline V gene has CDR1 KGHDR and CDR2 SFDVKD. The V and J ends lost 4 bases and 2 bases, in that order; junction bases with no gene match: 4. The CDR3 covers 15 residues. CDR3 loop: CATSDSGQGNQPQHF. CDR3 coding DNA: TGTGCCACCAGTGACTCTGGACAGGGCAATCAGCCCCAGCATTTT.

The CDR3 DNA sequence: TGCGCCAGCAGCCAAGATCCAGGGGTAGACTCACCCCTCCACTTT. Its protein product is CASSQDPGVDSPLHF. J is TRBJ1-6 and V is TRBV4-3; D may be TRBD1 (6 bases). The V and J ends lost 0 bases and 10 bases respectively, with 13 bases between them. Germline V gives CDR1 LGHNA, CDR2 YSLEER. The CDR3 runs 15 residues.

This clonotype was counted a few times. This rearrangement joins TRBV29-1 to TRBJ2-3; D unresolved. There are 11 residues in the CDR3. V was cut by 4 bases and J by 2 bases, with 4 bases left in between. Germline V CDR1 and CDR2: SQVTM, ANQGSEA. CDR3: CSVGPTDTQYF. CDR3 sequence (DNA): TGCAGCGTTGGGCCCACAGATACGCAGTATTTT.

To note about this clonotype: One end of the junction is discordant with germline, which a read error may explain. This chain joins TRBV24-1 and TRBJ1-2; TRBD1 matches 8 bases. Germline values: CDR1 KGHDR, CDR2 SFDVKD. The CDR3 consists of 15 residues. CDR3 sequence: CTTSDRQGWDYGYTF. CDR3 in DNA: TGTACCACCAGTGATCGACAGGGGTGGGACTATGGCTACACCTTC.

The chain uses TRBV7-3 and TRBJ2-3, with TRBD2 matching 14 bases. CDR1 is SGHTA, CDR2 FQGTGA, per germline. This CDR3 region has 17 residues. J was trimmed by 0 bases and V by 5 bases; bases with no gene match: 4. The chain's CDR3 is CASSPRLAGGSTDTQYF. DNA for the CDR3: TGTGCCAGCAGCCCAAGACTAGCGGGGGGGAGCACAGATACGCAGTATTTT.

This clonotype showed up just a few times. The J gene is TRBJ2-5, the V gene TRBV2; D unresolved. The CDR3 has 15 amino acids. Germline V gene data show CDR1 as SNHLY and CDR2 as FYNNEI. Deletions cut 2 bases from V and 1 base from J, with 11 bases between. CDR3 in amino acids: CASSELQAIQETQYF. Written as DNA, the CDR3 is TGTGCCAGCAGTGAATTGCAGGCTATCCAAGAGACCCAGTACTTC.

The gene calls are TRBV4-3 and TRBJ1-3; the D gene is possibly TRBD1 (5 bases). V lost 4 bases to trimming and J lost 7 bases, with 11 bases between them. The CDR3 covers 13 residues. Per germline, CDR1 LGHNA and CDR2 YSLEER. The CDR3 loop is CASSPNRGNTIYF. Here the CDR3 DNA reads TGCGCCAGCAGCCCTAACCGGGGGAACACCATATATTTT.

The chain has TRBV7-2 and TRBJ2-3; 14 nucleotides agree with TRBD2. Germline trimming cut 4 bases from V and 8 bases from J; bases unmatched to any gene: 5. The germline V gene has CDR1 SGHTA and CDR2 FQGNSA. The CDR3 extends over 15 amino acids. The DNA of the CDR3 is TGTGCCAGCAGCTCGGGACTAGCGGGAGTGGGTACGCAGTATTTT. Translation gives CASSSGLAGVGTQYF.

The chain combines TRBV6-1 with TRBJ1-2; tentatively, D is TRBD1 (5 bases). Germline CDR1 reads MNHNS; CDR2 reads SASEGT. Trimming cost V 4 bases and J 0 bases, with 9 bases left between them. The CDR3 runs to 14 residues. CDR3 amino acids: CASSGQKPNYGYTF. The DNA for the CDR3 is TGTGCCAGCAGTGGACAGAAACCTAACTATGGCTACACCTTC.

This clonotype was found a few times. The chain is built from TRBV12-3 or TRBV12-4 and TRBJ1-5; unclear D gene. The ends were cut back, 10 bases at V and 4 bases at J, with 14 bases in the middle. The CDR3 extends over 13 amino acids. Written as DNA, the CDR3 is TGTGCCACCGCACCATCGGGGAATCAGCCCCAGCATTTT. Translating it yields CATAPSGNQPQHF.

This clonotype was found a few times. The rearrangement uses TRBV4-1 and TRBJ1-2; D is uncertain. This CDR3 region has 12 residues. The V gene lost 0 bases and the J gene lost 8 bases, with 7 bases spanning the gap. The V gene's germline CDR1 is MGHRA and CDR2 YSYEKL. The CDR3 here is CASSQDLSGYTF. The CDR3, as DNA: TGCGCCAGCAGCCAAGATTTGAGCGGCTACACCTTC.

This clonotype appeared a few times. The chain recombines TRBV7-9 with TRBJ2-7, with D possibly matching TRBD1 (6 bases). The CDR3 length is 15 residues. In germline, CDR1 is SEHNR, CDR2 FQNEAQ (reference sequence). Between the trimmed V and J ends, which lost 5 bases and 2 bases, there was a span of 16 bases. The CDR3 DNA sequence: TGTGCCAGCAGCCCAGACAGGAGGCTAACCTACGAGCAGTACTTC. Translated, it gives CASSPDRRLTYEQYF.

The chain employs TRBV6-1 and TRBJ2-1, with 10 nucleotides matching TRBD1. Germline values: CDR1 MNHNS, CDR2 SASEGT. The junction had 8 bases not matched to a gene; V was cut back by 3 bases and J by 9 bases. CDR3 length: 15 amino acids. The CDR3 DNA reads as TGTGCCAGCAGTGACCGGGACAGGGGTCTCGGTGAGCAGTTCTTC. This gives the protein CASSDRDRGLGEQFF.

The chain combines TRBV7-2 with TRBJ1-1; the D gene is possibly TRBD1 (6 bases). CDR1 and CDR2 from the germline V gene are SGHTA and FQGNSA. V shed 2 bases and J shed 3 bases, with 13 bases lying between them. The CDR3 has 15 amino acids. CDR3: CASSLHGGADTEAFF. The DNA of the CDR3 is TGTGCCAGCAGCTTACACGGGGGCGCCGACACTGAAGCTTTCTTT.

V and J are TRBV14 and TRBJ2-1; 10 nucleotides align to TRBD2. The DNA end is more similar to TRBJ2-7, so the J call may be wrong. CDR1 is SGHDN and CDR2 is FVKESK in the germline V gene. The CDR3 contains 14 residues. The CDR3 DNA reads TGTGCCAGCAGCGAGGCTAGCGGGGGCTATGAGCAGTACTTC. This encodes CASSEASGGYEQYF.

A word on this clonotype: This may stem from a read error, because a much larger clone lies one nucleotide away. V is TRBV10-3 and J is TRBJ1-2, with a weak D call TRBD1 (5 bases). V was shortened by 8 bases and J by 8 bases, with 15 bases between the two germline ends. The V gene's germline CDR1 is ENHRY and CDR2 SYGVKD. This CDR3 is built from 12 residues. The CDR3 region is CAIGVRGEGYTF. The DNA of the CDR3 is TGTGCCATCGGTGTAAGGGGTGAAGGCTACACCTTC.

The J gene is TRBJ2-5, the V gene TRBV10-3; D ambiguous. With 0 bases removed from V and 4 bases from J, the gap between germline ends came to 12 bases. The CDR3 sequence is 15 residues long. Germline V lookup: CDR1 ENHRY, CDR2 SYGVKD. The CDR3 spells CAISESRALGETQYF. DNA for the CDR3: TGTGCCATCAGTGAGTCAAGGGCCTTGGGAGAGACCCAGTACTTC.

This rearrangement joins TRBV9 to TRBJ2-3, with 9 bases matching TRBD1. The CDR3 contains 15 residues. Germline CDR1 is SGDLS and CDR2 is YYNGEE. The V gene end was trimmed by 10 bases and the J gene end by 4 bases; junction bases not matched to a gene: 13. CDR3 sequence reads: CAVTNRGQGPDTQYF. The CDR3 bases are TGTGCCGTCACCAACCGGGGACAGGGCCCAGATACGCAGTATTTT.

V gene TRBV9 combines with J gene TRBJ2-1; 9 nucleotides agree with TRBD2. Germline trimming cut 0 bases from V and 9 bases from J; bases unmatched to any gene: 13. The CDR3 consists of 17 residues. CDR1 and CDR2 (germline): SGDLS, YYNGEE. CDR3 nucleotides: TGTGCCAGCAGCGTAGTCGCGGGGGGGCTAATAAACAGTGAGCAGTTCTTC. Protein: CASSVVAGGLINSEQFF.